This T cell receptor (beta chain) emerged from a study of persistence of HIV-infected CD4 T cells. Study in general: Donors had been on suppressive ART for a median of 8 years. Two participants gave one leukapheresis sample; others gave up to about 180 mL blood repeatedly. Broader study findings: Degenerate expanded CDR3beta sequences were enriched among CMV- and Gag-responding cells.

The immunoSEQ assay was version 4, run in survey mode. Sequenced by immunoSEQ multiplex PCR; TCRdb stores in-frame clones only, minus some. Of some 49,000 clones listed, around 89% are singletons. As concerns this clone: Its antigen is not known.

Anti-CD3/anti-CD28 beads served as a nonspecific positive control stimulus. Sorting selected CD4+ T cells upregulating both CD40 ligand and CD69. PBMCs were depleted of CD8+ T cells before stimulation. Germline assignment: CDR1 KGHDR and CDR2 SFDVKD. Trimming took off 1 base at V and 3 bases at J, with 9 bases between the two ends. CDR3 length: 15 residues. This rearrangement joins TRBV24-1 to TRBJ2-4; weak D call: TRBD1 (5 bases). The source is an adult woman with HIV who was CMV-seropositive. The input for sequencing was CD4+ T cells sorted from PBMCs after roughly 18-hour stimulation, taken from a patient who received antiretroviral therapy. CDR3 nucleotides: TGTGCCACCAGTGATTTCAGGGCAGGCAAAAACATTCAGTACTTC. Protein: CATSDFRAGKNIQYF.